The present T cell receptor beta chain was sequenced within a study of T cell changes during pregnancy in multiple sclerosis. Sequenced by immunoSEQ multiplex PCR; TCRdb stores in-frame clones only, minus some. The repertoire holds around 73,000 clones, approximately 92% seen once, with 2.8% in the top ten. Trimming took 6 bases from V and 5 from J; bases not matched to a gene: 8. CDR3 size: 15 residues. The rearrangement links TRBV23-1 to TRBJ2-3; 10 nucleotides line up with TRBD1. TRBV23-1 has ORF status, its function being uncertain. The material was peripheral blood, obtained in the third trimester of pregnancy. This clonotype was obtained from a female donor in good health, enrolled as a control in a pregnancy study. CDR3 region: CASRSTGGMGDTQYF. CDR3 in DNA: TGCGCCAGCAGATCGACAGGGGGCATGGGAGATACGCAGTATTTT.